This T cell receptor beta chain was sequenced in a study of T cells in women clearing cervical HPV infection. Study results and caveats: Timing of associations relative to infection is unclear; T-cell subsets were not isolated.

Profiled with immunoSEQ multiplex PCR; TCRdb holds only in-frame clones, not every one. The sample table includes about 40,000 clones. The CDR3 has 13 amino acids. Trimming took off 3 bases at V and 0 bases at J, with 9 bases between the two ends. Germline V lookup: CDR1 GTSNPN, CDR2 SVGIG (reference sequence). To note about this clone: As yet, its antigen is unknown. Read coverage stops 3 residues before the CDR3 terminus; the germline J gene supplies the remainder.

The sequenced sample consisted of blood buffy coat. The chain couples TRBV30 to TRBJ2-7; tentative D call: TRBD1 (5 bases). This receptor was obtained from a woman aged 18-69 years with a cervical HPV16 infection that either progressed to CIN3+ or cleared (not recorded which). The CDR3 sequence: CAWSWGSSYEQYF. CDR3 DNA (partial): TGTGCCTGGAGCTGGGGCAGCTCCTACGAG.